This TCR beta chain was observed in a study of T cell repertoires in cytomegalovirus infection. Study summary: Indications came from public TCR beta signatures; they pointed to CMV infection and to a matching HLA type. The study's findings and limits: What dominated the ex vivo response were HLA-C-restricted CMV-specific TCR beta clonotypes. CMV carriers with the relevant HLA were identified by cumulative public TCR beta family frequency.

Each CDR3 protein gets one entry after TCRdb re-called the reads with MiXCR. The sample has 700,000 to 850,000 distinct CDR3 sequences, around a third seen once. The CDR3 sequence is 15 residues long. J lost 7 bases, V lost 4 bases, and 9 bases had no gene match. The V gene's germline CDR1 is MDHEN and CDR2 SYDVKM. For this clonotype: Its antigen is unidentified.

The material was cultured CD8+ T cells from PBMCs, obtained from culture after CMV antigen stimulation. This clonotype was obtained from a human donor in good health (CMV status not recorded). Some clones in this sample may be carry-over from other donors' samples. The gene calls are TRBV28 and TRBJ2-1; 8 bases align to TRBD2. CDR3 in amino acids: CASSSGARGVNEQFF. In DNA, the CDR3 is TGTGCCAGCAGTTCCGGTGCGCGGGGGGTAAATGAGCAGTTCTTC.